A single sample gave rise to the 13 T cell receptor beta chains below, sequenced in a study of vaccination and CD4 T cells after COVID-19. Treatment defined: roughly 10-day PBMC culture with coronavirus spike peptide pools or control peptides (ViraFEST assay). No cognate antigen is known for these TCRs. Cultured CD4+ T cells had their DNA profiled by the Oncomine TCR Beta short-read assay. TCRdb processed the PCR reads anew with MiXCR; each CDR3 protein has one entry. Of 10,000 or so distinct CDR3 sequences in the sample, around 57% were seen once. Material for sequencing was CD4+ T cells from blood, cultured in vitro. These receptors all stem from a human donor who had recovered from COVID-19.

This clonotype was detected only a few times. The V gene is TRBV27, the J gene TRBJ2-7; 7 nucleotides agree with TRBD1. The CDR3 runs to 14 residues. With 9 bases clipped from V and 6 bases from J, the junction kept 14 bases outside the gene matches. Per germline, CDR1 MNHEY and CDR2 SMNVEV (reference sequence). CDR3 sequence: CASRSGGTTGEQYF. The DNA for the CDR3 is TGTGCCAGTAGATCAGGGGGAACCACGGGCGAGCAGTACTTC.

This clonotype occurred a few times. The junction departs from germline at one end; a sequencing error may be responsible. The chain combines TRBV7-7 with TRBJ1-1, with D unclear. CDR1 SSHAT and CDR2 FNYEAQ come from the germline V gene (reference sequence). The CDR3 is made up of 13 amino acids. The CDR3, as DNA: TGTGCTAGCAGCTTAGACACGAACACTGAAGCTTTCTTT. This translates into CASSLDTNTEAFF.

This clonotype is labeled as large. This chain links TRBV7-9 with TRBJ2-2; D perhaps matches TRBD1 (6 bases). The CDR3 runs to 15 residues. V gave up 1 base and J gave up 5 bases, with 11 bases separating them. Germline V CDR1 and CDR2: SEHNR, FQNEAQ (reference sequence). The CDR3 protein is CASSLVAGETGELFF. As DNA, the CDR3 is TGTGCCAGCAGCTTAGTGGCAGGGGAAACCGGGGAGCTGTTTTTT.

V is TRBV6-1 and J is TRBJ1-2; 10 nucleotides align to TRBD1. The trim removed 6 bases at V and 8 bases at J, leaving 6 bases unmatched. Germline CDR1 reads MNHNS; CDR2 reads SASEGT. The CDR3 is made up of 13 amino acids. CDR3 sequence (DNA): TGTGCCAGCAGCCCAGACAGGGGGCGCGGCTACACCTTC. Amino acids: CASSPDRGRGYTF.

A few counts support this clonotype. The chain joins TRBV7-2 to TRBJ1-1; no clear D gene. The CDR3 length is 15 residues. Germline values: CDR1 SGHTA, CDR2 FQGNSA. Trimming shortened V by 2 bases and J by 0 bases, and 10 bases separated the two germline ends. CDR3 amino acids: CASSLTAEVNTEAFF. CDR3 nucleotide sequence: TGTGCCAGCAGCTTAACTGCGGAGGTGAACACTGAAGCTTTCTTT. The full variable domain, its missing parts supplied by reference TRBV7-2 and TRBJ1-1, is GAGVSQSPSNKVTEKGKDVELRCDPISGHTALYWYRQSLGQGLEFLIYFQGNSAPDKSGLPSDRFSAERTGGSVSTLTIQRTQQEDSAVYLCASSLTAEVNTEAFFGQGTRLTVV.

The V and J genes are TRBV6-1 and TRBJ1-2; TRBD1 agrees at 10 bases. V lost 6 bases to trimming and J lost 2 bases; unmatched junction nucleotides: 12. The CDR3 contains 17 residues. The germline gives CDR1 MNHNS, CDR2 SASEGT. The CDR3 nucleotides are TGTGCCAGCAGCGTCTCGCTGACAGGGGGCCCAAACTATGGCTACACCTTC. It encodes CASSVSLTGGPNYGYTF.

The chain couples TRBV20-1 to TRBJ2-5; D tentatively reads TRBD1 or TRBD2 (5 bases each). The CDR3 covers 13 residues. Germline-derived CDR1 and CDR2 are DFQATT and SNEGSKA (reference sequence). Trimming removed 7 bases from V and 6 bases from J, with 18 bases in between. The chain's CDR3 is CSVFAGEDKTQYF. Here the CDR3 DNA reads TGCAGTGTCTTCGCGGGCGAGGACAAGACCCAGTACTTC.

As to this clonotype: Here the CDR3 omits its conserved ending phenylalanine or tryptophan, so a read error is the likely source. The gene calls are TRBV19 and TRBJ1-1; 8 bases align to TRBD1. V was clipped by 5 bases and J by 1 base; unmatched bases: 3. The CDR3 consists of 14 residues. The germline V gene encodes CDR1 LNHDA and CDR2 SQIVND (reference sequence). CDR3 coding DNA: TGTGCCAGTAGTTTCGGGACAGGGAACACTGAAGCTTTCCTT. Translating it yields CASSFGTGNTEAFL.

The table lists this clonotype with a few counts. CDR3 protein: CASSRIQGTENYGYTF. As DNA, the CDR3 is TGTGCCAGCAGTAGAATACAGGGGACAGAGAACTATGGCTACACCTTC. This sequence joins TRBV6-2 or TRBV6-3 and TRBJ1-2, with 7 bases that match TRBD1. The CDR3 runs 16 residues. Germline V gene sequence: CDR1 MNHEY, CDR2 SVGEGT. The J segment lost 2 bases and the V segment lost 5 bases, leaving 11 bases of the junction unmatched.

This clonotype was observed a handful of times. The V and J genes are TRBV12-3 or TRBV12-4 and TRBJ1-5; D remains unclear. Deletions cut 8 bases from V and 0 bases from J, with 14 bases between. This CDR3 spans 15 amino acids. The CDR3 DNA reads TGTGCCAGCGCCCTCAGACACTTTAGCAATCAGCCCCAGCATTTT. It is translated as CASALRHFSNQPQHF.

DNA of the CDR3: TGCAGTGCTAGTGGAAGGCTAGAAGGGAACAATCAGCCCCAGCATTTT. Its protein product is CSASGRLEGNNQPQHF. The chain uses TRBV20-1 and TRBJ1-5; D is unresolved. The CDR3 covers 16 residues. Germline CDR1 is DFQATT and CDR2 is SNEGSKA (reference sequence). V dropped 3 bases and J dropped 3 bases, with 18 bases sitting between them.

The V and J genes are TRBV12-3 or TRBV12-4 and TRBJ1-2; D is possibly TRBD1 (6 bases). With 0 bases removed from V and 8 bases from J, the gap between germline ends came to 10 bases. The CDR3 is 13 amino acids. The CDR3 loop is CASSLARGLGYTF. In DNA form, the CDR3 reads TGTGCCAGCAGTTTAGCCAGGGGACTCGGCTACACCTTC.

This chain links TRBV7-8 with TRBJ2-3; 8 positions match TRBD1. The CDR3 extends over 16 amino acids. Germline CDR1 SGHVS, CDR2 FQNEAQ. V trimming: 0 bases; J trimming: 5 bases; junction bases outside the gene matches: 7. DNA of the CDR3: TGTGCCAGCAGCTTAGCCGCAGGGGGCCGCGGAGATACGCAGTATTTT. It yields the protein CASSLAAGGRGDTQYF. Full variable domain (outside the CDR3, taken from reference TRBV7-8 and TRBJ2-3): GAGVSQSPRYKVAKRGQDVALRCDPISGHVSLFWYQQALGQGPEFLTYFQNEAQLDKSGLPSDRFFAERPEGSVSTLKIQRTQQEDSAVYLCASSLAAGGRGDTQYFGPGTRLTVL.